The entry below describes one TCR beta chain. The sample holds many counts of this clonotype. This receptor's antigen is unknown. Within one base of it there is no much larger clone, and no base qualities were kept. Library preparation employed PCR. TCRdb names Illumina HiSeq 4000 as the instrument used. Bulk TCR libraries were made following a previously described method, with the TCR primers given in Table S5. The Qiagen AllPrep DNA/RNA kit was used to purify total RNA. Reads from multiple sequencing runs of the same library were pooled before analysis. Per the original workflow: Only reads with exact TCR constant sequence were kept, trimmed to 150 nt, and grouped by their 12-nt molecular barcodes. Reads inside each barcode group were sub-clustered using a 15% Levenshtein threshold, and a quality-weighted consensus sequence was constructed for each RNA molecule. Non-functional sequences were excluded, and lower-count sequences lying one edit away from another sequence were also excluded. Based on a fit of two negative binomial distributions, barcode sub-clusters having less than 20% of the maximum read count were discarded. The public sequencing data were trimmed at Q25 with fastp and processed into clonotypes with MiXCR by TCRdb, which kept only in-frame beta chains. Rows are unified per CDR3 protein, each entry keeping the most common DNA and genes. These V and J calls derive from TCRdb rather than the authors' analysis. In this sample the table shows fewer than 75,000 distinct CDR3 sequences, around 17% of which occur a single time. The top ten clones comprise over 1.2% of the sample.

This entry is derived from a study of molecular identifiers for immune sequencing clone quantification (dated by TCRdb to the late 2010s). Context from the whole study: For a replicate experiment, the RNA from either 20,000 or 100,000 naive CD8 T cells was divided into five aliquots, and four of those aliquots went on to sequencing. This methods study used CD8 T cells to benchmark TCR RNA copy counting and molecular-identifier clustering-based TCR repertoire sequencing (MIDCIRS).

Naive CD8 T cell libraries were made from 20,000 to 1,000,000 sorted cells using 10%, 30% or 50% of purified RNA. On a BD FACSAria II, naive CD8 T cells were FACS-sorted as CD8+CD4-CCR7+CD45RA+ and collected into RLT Plus buffer. Approximately eleven TCR copies' worth of Jurkat RNA were spiked into roughly 19,000-1,000,000 naive CD8 T cell samples to test detection sensitivity. Enrichment of CD8 T cells was done with RosetteSep CD8+ T Cell Enrichment Cocktail plus Ficoll-Paque, and ACK red cell lysis came afterward. What the research found in general, with its limitations: Identical TCR molecules sharing a barcode could cause highly expanded clone sizes to be underestimated. The naive libraries included spiked-in Jurkat TCR RNA (about nine copies' worth), and this RNA is not part of the donor repertoire. Spiked-in Jurkat TCR RNA equivalent to a single cell was reported to be detectable even among over 800,000 naive CD8 T cells. Modeling indicated about 3 TCR RNA copies recovered per cell, compared with 9.5 to 10 by digital PCR, which implies a capture efficiency of 25% to 35%. Without barcode sub-clustering, chimeric consensus sequences inflated TCR diversity; chimeras reached as high as 47%. In CMV-specific effector cells, over 98% of molecules were held by clones above 20 RNA copies, whereas under 1% of molecules were held by such clones in naive cells.

Relative to germline, V is missing 6 bases and J is missing 0 bases, with 11 bases of the junction outside any gene match. CDR1 is given as SEHNR and CDR2 as FQNEAQ, both from the germline V gene (reference sequence). Reading from cysteine to phenylalanine, the CDR3 counts 16 amino acids. Only CDR3 DNA remains: 48 bases, in frame from the first base. The material sequenced was naive CD8+ T cells from blood, with Jurkat cell RNA spiked in. In the paper's terms, the cell subset or site label means: FACS-sorted CD8+CD4-CCR7+CD45RA+ naive T cells. The sequence derives from a human donor in good health. Some libraries in this study had Jurkat cell RNA spiked in. The chain is assembled from TRBV7-9 and TRBJ2-7, and 7 bases in between align with TRBD2. For the CDR3, the sequence is CASSPREGGSSYEQYF. The DNA is TGTGCCAGCAGTCCGAGGGAGGGCGGAAGCTCCTACGAGCAGTACTTC.